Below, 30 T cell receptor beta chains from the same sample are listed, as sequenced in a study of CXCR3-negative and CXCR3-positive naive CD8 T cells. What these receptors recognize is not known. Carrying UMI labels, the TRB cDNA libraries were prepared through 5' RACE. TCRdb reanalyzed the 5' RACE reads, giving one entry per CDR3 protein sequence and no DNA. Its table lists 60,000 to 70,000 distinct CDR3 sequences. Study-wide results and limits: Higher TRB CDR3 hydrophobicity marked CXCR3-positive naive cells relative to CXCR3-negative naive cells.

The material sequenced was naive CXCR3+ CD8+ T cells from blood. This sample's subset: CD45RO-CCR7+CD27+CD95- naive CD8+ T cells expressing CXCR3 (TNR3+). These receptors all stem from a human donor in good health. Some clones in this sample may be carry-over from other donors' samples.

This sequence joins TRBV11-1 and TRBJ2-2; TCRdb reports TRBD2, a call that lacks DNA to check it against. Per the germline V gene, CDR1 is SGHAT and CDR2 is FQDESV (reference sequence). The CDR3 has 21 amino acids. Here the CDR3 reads CASSTPKPGGGASSGTGELFF. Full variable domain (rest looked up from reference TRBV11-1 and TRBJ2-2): EAEVAQSPRYKITEKSQAVAFWCDPISGHATLYWYRQILGQGPELLVQFQDESVVDDSQLPKDRFSAERLKGVDSTLKIQPAELGDSAMYLCASSTPKPGGGASSGTGELFFGEGSRLTVL.

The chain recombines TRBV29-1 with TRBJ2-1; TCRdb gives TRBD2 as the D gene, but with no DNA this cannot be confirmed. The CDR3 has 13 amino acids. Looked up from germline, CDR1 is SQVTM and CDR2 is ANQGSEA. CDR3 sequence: CSVEGAGDDEQFF.

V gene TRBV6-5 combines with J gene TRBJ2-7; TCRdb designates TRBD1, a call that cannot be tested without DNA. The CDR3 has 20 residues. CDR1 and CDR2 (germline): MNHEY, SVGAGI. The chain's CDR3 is CASSLHNIDRAGGFSYEQYF.

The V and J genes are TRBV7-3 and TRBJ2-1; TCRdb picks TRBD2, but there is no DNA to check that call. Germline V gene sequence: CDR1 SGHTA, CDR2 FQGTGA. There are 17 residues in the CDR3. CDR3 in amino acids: CASRPGIAGGLSNEQFF.

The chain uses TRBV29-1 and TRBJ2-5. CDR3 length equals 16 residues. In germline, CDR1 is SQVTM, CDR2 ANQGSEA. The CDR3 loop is CSVEDRRELYQGTQYF.

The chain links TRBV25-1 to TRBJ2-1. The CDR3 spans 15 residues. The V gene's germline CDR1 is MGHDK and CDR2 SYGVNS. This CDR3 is CASSDLTSSYNEQFF.

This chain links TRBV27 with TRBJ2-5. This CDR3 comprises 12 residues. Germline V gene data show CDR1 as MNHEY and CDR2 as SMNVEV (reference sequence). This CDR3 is CASGPLGETQYF.

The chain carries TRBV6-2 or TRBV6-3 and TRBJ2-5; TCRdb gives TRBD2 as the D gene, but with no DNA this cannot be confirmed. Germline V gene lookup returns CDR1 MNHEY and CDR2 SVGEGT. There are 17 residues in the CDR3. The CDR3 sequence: CASSYARLAAYQETQYF.

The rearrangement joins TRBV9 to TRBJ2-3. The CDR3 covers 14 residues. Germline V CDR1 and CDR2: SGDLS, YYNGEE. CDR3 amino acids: CASSVGQGTDTQYF.

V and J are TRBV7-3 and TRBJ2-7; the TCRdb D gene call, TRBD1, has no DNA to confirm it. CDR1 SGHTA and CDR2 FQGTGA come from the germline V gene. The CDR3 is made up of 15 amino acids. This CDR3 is CASSQGQTSSYEQYF.

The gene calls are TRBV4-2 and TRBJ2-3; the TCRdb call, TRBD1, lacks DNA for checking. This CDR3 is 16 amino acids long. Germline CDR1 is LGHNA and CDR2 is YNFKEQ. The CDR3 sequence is CASSSLQGVGTDTQYF.

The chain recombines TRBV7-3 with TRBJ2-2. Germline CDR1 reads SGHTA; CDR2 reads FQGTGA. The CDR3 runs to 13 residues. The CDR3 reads CASSLFGSGELFF.

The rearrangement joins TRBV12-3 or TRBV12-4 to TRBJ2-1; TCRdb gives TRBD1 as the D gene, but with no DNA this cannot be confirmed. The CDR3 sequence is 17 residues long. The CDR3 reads CASTANPGQGLHNEQFF.

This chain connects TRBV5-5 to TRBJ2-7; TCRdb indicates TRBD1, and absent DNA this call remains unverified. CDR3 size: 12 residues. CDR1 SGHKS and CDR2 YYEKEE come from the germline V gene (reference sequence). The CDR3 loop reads CASREGGYEQYF.

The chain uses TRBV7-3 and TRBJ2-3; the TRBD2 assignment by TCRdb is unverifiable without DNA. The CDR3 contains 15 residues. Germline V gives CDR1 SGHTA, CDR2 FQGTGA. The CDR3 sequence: CASSSSAGGLDTQYF.

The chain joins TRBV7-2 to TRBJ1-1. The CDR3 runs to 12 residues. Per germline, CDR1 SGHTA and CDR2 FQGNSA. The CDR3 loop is CASSFVESEAFF.

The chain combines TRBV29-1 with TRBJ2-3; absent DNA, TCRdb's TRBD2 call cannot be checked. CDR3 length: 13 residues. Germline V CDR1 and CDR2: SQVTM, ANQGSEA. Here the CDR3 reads CSVTASGENTQYF.

The CDR3 spells CASSRDPSDEQFF. The chain uses TRBV14 and TRBJ2-1. Germline V gives CDR1 SGHDN, CDR2 FVKESK. The CDR3 has 13 residues. The whole variable domain, remainder taken from reference TRBV14 and TRBJ2-1, is EAGVTQFPSHSVIEKGQTVTLRCDPISGHDNLYWYRRVMGKEIKFLLHFVKESKQDESGMPNNRFLAERTGGTYSTLKVQPAELEDSGVYFCASSRDPSDEQFFGPGTRLTVL.

CDR3 in amino acids: CASSARDLPFYTEAFF. The gene calls are TRBV7-3 and TRBJ1-1; TCRdb reports TRBD1, a call that lacks DNA to check it against. Germline V CDR1 and CDR2: SGHTA, FQGTGA. This CDR3 contains 16 residues.

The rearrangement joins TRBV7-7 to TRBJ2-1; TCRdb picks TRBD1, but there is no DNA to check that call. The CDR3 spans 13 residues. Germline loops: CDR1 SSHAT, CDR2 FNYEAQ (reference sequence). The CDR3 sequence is CASSLNRANEQFF.

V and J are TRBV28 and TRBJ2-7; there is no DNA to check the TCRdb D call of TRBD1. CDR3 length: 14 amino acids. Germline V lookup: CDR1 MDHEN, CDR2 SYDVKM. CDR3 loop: CASSFRGRTYEQYF.

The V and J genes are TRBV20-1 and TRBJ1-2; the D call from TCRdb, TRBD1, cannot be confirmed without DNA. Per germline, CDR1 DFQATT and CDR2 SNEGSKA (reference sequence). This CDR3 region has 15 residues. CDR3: CSARDHEGAYSGYTF.

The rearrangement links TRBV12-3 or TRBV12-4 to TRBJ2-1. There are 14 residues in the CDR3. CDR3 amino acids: CASSLGRIYNEKFF.

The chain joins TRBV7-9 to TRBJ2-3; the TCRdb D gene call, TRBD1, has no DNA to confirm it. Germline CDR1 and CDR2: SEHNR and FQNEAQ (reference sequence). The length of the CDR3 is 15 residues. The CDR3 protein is CASSQAPGGDDTQYF.

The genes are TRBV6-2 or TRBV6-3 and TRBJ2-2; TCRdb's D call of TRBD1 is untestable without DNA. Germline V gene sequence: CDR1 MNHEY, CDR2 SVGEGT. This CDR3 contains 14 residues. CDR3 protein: CASSNTGVSGELFF.

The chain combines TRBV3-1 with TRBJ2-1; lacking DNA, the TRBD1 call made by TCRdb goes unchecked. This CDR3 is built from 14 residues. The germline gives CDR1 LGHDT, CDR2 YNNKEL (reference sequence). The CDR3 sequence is CASSLRRASNEQFF.

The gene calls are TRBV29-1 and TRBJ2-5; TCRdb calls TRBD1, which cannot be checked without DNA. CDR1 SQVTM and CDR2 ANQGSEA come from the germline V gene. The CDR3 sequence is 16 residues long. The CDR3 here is CSVPRGRGLNQETQYF.

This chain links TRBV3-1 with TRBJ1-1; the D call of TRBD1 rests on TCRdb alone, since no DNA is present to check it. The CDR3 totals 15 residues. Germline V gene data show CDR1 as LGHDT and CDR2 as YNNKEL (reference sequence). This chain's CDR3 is CASSQADRVNTEAFF.

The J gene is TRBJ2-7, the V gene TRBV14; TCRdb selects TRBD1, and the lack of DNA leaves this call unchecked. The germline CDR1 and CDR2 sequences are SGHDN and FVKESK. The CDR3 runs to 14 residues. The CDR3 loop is CASRGTGSPYEQYF.

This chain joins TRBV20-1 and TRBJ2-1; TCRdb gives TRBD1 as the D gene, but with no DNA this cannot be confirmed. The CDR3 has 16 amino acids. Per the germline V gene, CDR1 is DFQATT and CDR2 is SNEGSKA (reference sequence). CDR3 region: CSASPGGKDPYNEQFF.